This TCR beta chain was captured by sequencing in a study of cytotoxic CD8 clonotypes in ibrutinib-treated CLL. About the study: Patient counts were ten to eleven relapsed/refractory, approximately 15 treatment-naive and around 18 IGHV unmutated. The response samples were taken once patients had been treated for a median of around twelve months, range 6 to 36.

Germline V gene data show CDR1 as KGHSH and CDR2 as LQKENI. CDR3 length: 14 amino acids. The V gene lost 3 bases and the J gene lost 1 base, with 9 bases spanning the gap. Some clones are missing from TCRdb's copy, which holds only in-frame ones; the method was immunoSEQ multiplex PCR. In the table there are 250,000 to 350,000 clones, roughly four fifths of which are singletons. About this clone itself: The antigen is not known.

Study results and caveats: Having risen at ibrutinib response, clonality had fallen back toward baseline by progression. Pretreatment clonality was elevated relative to age-matched healthy donors and paralleled circulating CD8+ T-cell counts.

J is TRBJ1-2 and V is TRBV18; D uncertain. The sequencing used PBMCs, collected at disease progression, from a patient treated with ibrutinib. This clonotype was obtained from a human donor with chronic lymphocytic leukemia. The CDR3 spells CASSPDTFNYGYTF. CDR3 nucleotides: TGTGCCAGCTCACCCGACACTTTTAACTATGGCTACACCTTC.